Listed below are T cell receptor beta chains from one sample, sequenced in a study of blood T cell repertoires in COVID-19. TCRdb keeps only in-frame clones here, not all; method: immunoSEQ multiplex PCR. This table holds 80,000 to 100,000 clones, roughly 75% found once. The sequenced sample was peripheral blood. These receptors were taken from a man aged 45-60 years who had recovered from COVID-19. The CDR3 runs from the conserved cysteine through the conserved F or W. D genes are given only for firm matches. Clone size is stated in some rows and not others, as once, few, many or a class when expanded.

D gene: TRBD2
clone size: -
V gene: TRBV7-3
J gene: TRBJ2-2
CDR3 protein: CASREGRNTGELFF
CDR3 DNA: TGTGCCAGTAGGGAGGGGAGGAACACCGGGGAGCTGTTTTTT

D gene: -
clone size: -
V gene: TRBV4-1
J gene: TRBJ1-4
CDR3 protein: CASSVTEKLFF
CDR3 DNA: TGCGCCAGCAGCGTCACAGAAAAACTGTTTTTT

D gene: -
clone size: -
V gene: TRBV7-8
J gene: TRBJ2-5
CDR3 protein: CASSLASTSQETQYF
CDR3 DNA: TGTGCCAGCAGCTTAGCGTCAACTAGCCAAGAGACCCAGTACTTC

D gene: TRBD1
clone size: -
V gene: TRBV29-1
J gene: TRBJ1-1
CDR3 protein: CSVEDIGFWDREDIAAFF
CDR3 DNA: TGCAGCGTTGAAGATATCGGGTTTTGGGACAGGGAGGATATTGCAGCTTTCTTT

D gene: TRBD2
clone size: many
V gene: TRBV4-1
J gene: TRBJ2-1
CDR3 protein: CASSQDQAGIGYNEQFF
CDR3 DNA: TGCGCCAGCAGCCAAGACCAAGCGGGAATCGGCTACAATGAGCAGTTCTTC

D gene: TRBD1
clone size: -
V gene: TRBV19
J gene: TRBJ1-3
CDR3 protein: CASSISGGSGNTIYF
CDR3 DNA: TGTGCCAGTAGTATCTCAGGGGGATCCGGAAACACCATATATTTT

D gene: -
clone size: -
V gene: TRBV9
J gene: TRBJ1-2
CDR3 protein: CASSVGQLQGYTF
CDR3 DNA: TGTGCCAGCAGCGTAGGCCAGTTACAAGGCTACACCTTC

D gene: -
clone size: -
V gene: TRBV30
J gene: TRBJ1-5
CDR3 protein: CAWSSWGPQPQHF
CDR3 DNA: TGTGCCTGGAGTTCCTGGGGCCCTCAGCCCCAGCATTTT

D gene: -
clone size: -
V gene: TRBV7-2
J gene: TRBJ1-5
CDR3 protein: CASSLGTAEPQHF
CDR3 DNA: TGTGCCAGCAGCTTAGGGACAGCCGAGCCCCAGCATTTT

D gene: TRBD2
clone size: -
V gene: TRBV9
J gene: TRBJ2-1
CDR3 protein: CASSRRSGSEGDHEQFF
CDR3 DNA: TGTGCCAGCAGCCGGAGGAGCGGGAGTGAGGGGGACCATGAGCAGTTCTTC

D gene: TRBD2
clone size: -
V gene: TRBV5-1
J gene: TRBJ2-3
CDR3 protein: CASSLDLAGVTDTQYF
CDR3 DNA: TGCGCCAGCAGCTTGGATCTAGCGGGAGTAACAGATACGCAGTATTTT

D gene: TRBD2
clone size: -
V gene: TRBV28
J gene: TRBJ2-7
CDR3 protein: CASSPTSGTSYEQYF
CDR3 DNA: TGTGCCAGCAGCCCGACTAGCGGGACGTCCTACGAGCAGTACTTC

D gene: -
clone size: -
V gene: TRBV19
J gene: TRBJ2-3
CDR3 protein: CAAKRTAPSTDTQYF
CDR3 DNA: TGTGCCGCCAAGCGGACAGCTCCTAGCACAGATACGCAGTATTTT

D gene: -
clone size: -
V gene: TRBV2
J gene: TRBJ2-3
CDR3 protein: CASLSVDTQYF
CDR3 DNA: TGTGCCAGCCTCTCGGTGGATACGCAGTATTTT

D gene: -
clone size: -
V gene: TRBV5-1
J gene: TRBJ2-1
CDR3 protein: CASSSAGSSYNEQFF
CDR3 DNA: TGCGCCAGCAGCTCCGCGGGAAGCTCCTACAATGAGCAGTTCTTC

D gene: TRBD1
clone size: -
V gene: TRBV18
J gene: TRBJ1-4
CDR3 protein: CASSLQGGNEKLFF
CDR3 DNA: TGTGCCAGCTCACTACAGGGGGGGAATGAAAAACTGTTTTTT

D gene: TRBD1
clone size: -
V gene: TRBV7-3
J gene: TRBJ1-1
CDR3 protein: CASSLAGGSTEAFF
CDR3 DNA: TGTGCCAGCAGCTTAGCAGGGGGGAGTACTGAAGCTTTCTTT

D gene: -
clone size: few
V gene: TRBV5-1
J gene: TRBJ2-3
CDR3 protein: CASSLALILGVIADTQYF
CDR3 DNA: TGCGCCAGCAGCTTGGCGCTAATTTTAGGGGTGATCGCAGATACGCAGTATTTT

D gene: -
clone size: many
V gene: TRBV7-9
J gene: TRBJ1-1
CDR3 protein: CASSLEGGREAFF
CDR3 DNA: TGTGCCAGCAGCTTAGAAGGGGGAAGGGAGGCTTTCTTT

D gene: TRBD1
clone size: -
V gene: TRBV2
J gene: TRBJ1-5
CDR3 protein: CASSLGQGRPQHF
CDR3 DNA: TGTGCCAGCAGTCTGGGACAGGGACGCCCCCAGCATTTT

D gene: -
clone size: -
V gene: TRBV18
J gene: TRBJ2-1
CDR3 protein: CASSPRRDAPLDEQFF
CDR3 DNA: TGTGCCAGCTCACCAAGGCGGGATGCCCCTCTGGATGAGCAGTTCTTC

D gene: -
clone size: -
V gene: TRBV5-1
J gene: TRBJ1-5
CDR3 protein: CASSSSTGGQPQHF
CDR3 DNA: TGCGCCAGCAGCTCCTCGACAGGCGGCCAGCCCCAGCATTTT

D gene: TRBD1
clone size: many
V gene: TRBV5-1
J gene: TRBJ2-1
CDR3 protein: CASRPGGFDNEQFF
CDR3 DNA: TGCGCCAGCAGACCAGGGGGATTTGACAATGAGCAGTTCTTC

D gene: -
clone size: -
V gene: TRBV10-1
J gene: TRBJ1-1
CDR3 protein: CASQVELNTEAFF
CDR3 DNA: TGCGCCAGTCAGGTAGAACTGAACACTGAAGCTTTCTTT

D gene: TRBD2
clone size: once
V gene: TRBV11-2
J gene: TRBJ2-5
CDR3 protein: CASSKGLAGAGQETQYF
CDR3 DNA: TGTGCCAGCAGCAAGGGACTAGCGGGAGCTGGCCAAGAGACCCAGTACTTC

D gene: TRBD2
clone size: -
V gene: TRBV6-2/TRBV6-3
J gene: TRBJ2-3
CDR3 protein: CASSSSGEGTDTQYF
CDR3 DNA: TGTGCCAGCAGTTCTAGCGGAGAGGGGACAGATACGCAGTATTTT

D gene: -
clone size: -
V gene: TRBV24-1
J gene: TRBJ1-1
CDR3 protein: CATSEGGGANTEAFF
CDR3 DNA: TGTGCCACCAGTGAGGGGGGGGGCGCGAACACTGAAGCTTTCTTT

D gene: -
clone size: -
V gene: TRBV7-2
J gene: TRBJ2-7
CDR3 protein: CASSLAKGAREQYF
CDR3 DNA: TGTGCCAGCAGCTTAGCGAAAGGGGCGAGAGAGCAGTACTTC

D gene: -
clone size: -
V gene: TRBV28
J gene: TRBJ2-3
CDR3 protein: CASTGIRTDTQYF
CDR3 DNA: TGTGCCAGCACCGGGATAAGAACAGATACGCAGTATTTT

D gene: TRBD2
clone size: -
V gene: TRBV3-1/TRBV3-2
J gene: TRBJ2-1
CDR3 protein: CASSQALAGGPRNEQFF
CDR3 DNA: TGTGCCAGCAGCCAGGCCTTAGCGGGGGGGCCTCGCAATGAGCAGTTCTTC

D gene: TRBD2
clone size: -
V gene: TRBV20-1
J gene: TRBJ2-1
CDR3 protein: CSASPSGRFNEQFF
CDR3 DNA: TGCAGTGCTAGTCCTAGCGGGAGGTTCAATGAGCAGTTCTTC